This T cell receptor beta chain was sequenced during a study of T cells in Graves' hyperthyroidism and ophthalmopathy (dated by TCRdb to between 2018 and 2021). With regard to the full study: Peripheral blood was collected at initial diagnosis, before any treatment. A discovery cohort of about a hundred patients, about 40 with Graves' ophthalmopathy and fewer than 65 with stable Graves' hyperthyroidism, was used to find distinguishing TCR V-J signatures. Whether ophthalmopathy could be predicted prospectively was tested in an independent validation cohort made up of roughly 20 hyperthyroidism patients plus 17 patients who later progressed to ophthalmopathy. The approximately 95 discovery patients were divided at random into training and test sets in a 7:3 ratio. The study also compared thyroid tissue and blood T-cell repertoires from roughly 6 Graves' hyperthyroidism patients. Following sampling, methimazole starting at 30 mg daily was given to hyperthyroidism patients, and high-dose intravenous methylprednisolone was given to ophthalmopathy patients. The paper reports TCR Vbeta CDR3 sequencing of fewer than 150 peripheral blood samples: approximately 41 ophthalmopathy, some 80 hyperthyroidism and 17 progressor patients. On the study overall, not on this receptor specifically: Most expanded thyroid clonotypes (frequency above 0.001) were also detected in blood, a finding suggesting that blood repertoires may reflect thyroid immune responses. During validation, the model predicted progression to ophthalmopathy a median of approximately 7 months ahead of onset, with just under 71% sensitivity and roughly 75% specificity. Sample size was not statistically predetermined, and investigators were not blinded to group allocation. In cross-validation, a model built on a 13 V-J signature told ophthalmopathy apart from stable hyperthyroidism with about 90% sensitivity and about 81% specificity, and in testing the same model reached 80%/75%.

The sample holds many counts of this clonotype. What antigen it recognizes has not been identified. Qualities for individual bases were not recorded, and no much larger clone is one base off. Between the V and J ends, shortened by 5 bases and 2 bases respectively, the junction contains 13 bases. The CDR3 has 14 amino acids, counting the end cysteine and phenylalanine. Only the CDR3 DNA stays, 42 bases, in frame from base 1. CDR1 and CDR2 (SGHTA, FQGTGA) derive from the germline V gene. TCR beta CDR3 regions were amplified from RNA transcripts. The first round of RT-PCR for the TCR CDR3 was performed with the HTBI primer set and the Qiagen OneStep RT-PCR kit. The libraries were constructed in a second round of multiplex PCR and then size-selected and purified. Paired-end sequencing of the libraries was performed with 100 bp reads on an Illumina HiSeq2000. On the authors' methods: SOAPnuke was used to process the raw data, removing reads that contained adapters or uncalled bases, had a mean Phred below 15, or lacked an exact match to the constant primer or identifier. COPE v1.2.5 was used to merge the high-quality paired reads, and each unique nucleotide sequence was defined as a clonotype. Clonotypes were aligned to IMGT TRBV, TRBD and TRBJ reference segments using MiTCR v1.1. Only V-J combinations with frequency above 0.0001, covering 98% to 99.2% of repertoires, were analysed. A TCS score was defined as the ratio of F50 (clonal expansion) to E x V (chaos), with BLOSUM62-based TCRdist applied between CDR3 peptides within each V-J. Welch's t-statistics and random forest reduced just over 500 V-J features to 13, which were used in a naive Bayes classifier (R e1071). The similarity between thyroid and blood repertoires was quantified using the Morisita-Horn index. TCRdb cleaned the public reads at Q25 with fastp, built clones with MiXCR and kept in-frame beta chains. Identical CDR3 proteins give one entry, which carries the most common genes and DNA. The V and J calls reflect TCRdb's pipeline rather than the authors' work. The sample data list approximately 610,000 distinct CDR3 sequences, and roughly 15% of these were observed just once. Of the sample, roughly 4.5% is held by the ten largest clones.

Moderately to severely active disease, a Clinical Activity Score of at least 3, a NOSPECS grade of at least 4, and a duration under 3 months were present in ophthalmopathy patients. Any patient with an uncontrolled infection, another autoimmune disease, pregnancy or lactation was excluded. Diagnoses were based on clinical symptoms, serum thyroxine and TRAb, thyroid ultrasound and orbital computed tomography. PBMCs were isolated from around 10 ml of fresh peripheral blood by Ficoll-Paque density gradient centrifugation. Total RNA was extracted with Trizol reagent, and quality was checked on an Agilent 2100 Bioanalyzer.

This sequence uses TRBV7-3 and TRBJ2-7; the D gene is not confidently resolved. The source of this sequence is a woman between 40 and 55 years old with Graves' ophthalmopathy. Input material: blood. The nucleotide sequence reads TGTGCCAGCAGCGCTATATGGCAAACCTACGAGCAGTACTTC. This encodes CASSAIWQTYEQYF.